The 17 T cell receptor beta chains below were found in one sample sequenced in a study of chemoradiotherapy in HPV16-positive cancers. Libraries were prepared by immunoSEQ multiplex PCR; TCRdb keeps only in-frame clonotypes and omits some of them. The table shows tens of thousands of clones, with 73% occurring only once. The sample was gathered from a patient who underwent chemoradiotherapy. These receptors were collected from a human donor with HPV-associated anogenital cancer.

J is TRBJ2-1 and V is TRBV9, with a possible D match to TRBD1 (5 bases). V gave up 0 bases and J gave up 0 bases, with 19 bases separating them. The CDR3 totals 19 residues. Germline V gene sequence: CDR1 SGDLS, CDR2 YYNGEE. CDR3 amino acids: CASSVATMLGRSSYNEQFF. The CDR3 bases are TGTGCCAGCAGCGTAGCTACTATGTTGGGGCGGAGCTCCTACAATGAGCAGTTCTTC. The full variable domain, in which reference TRBV9 and TRBJ2-1 provide the parts outside the CDR3, is DSGVTQTPKHLITATGQRVTLRCSPRSGDLSVYWYQQSLDQGLQFLIQYYNGEERAKGNILERFSAQQFPDLHSELNLSSLELGDSALYFCASSVATMLGRSSYNEQFFGPGTRLTVL.

This chain uses TRBV14 with TRBJ2-7; tentatively, D is TRBD1 (5 bases). The CDR3 extends over 14 amino acids. Trimming took off 0 bases at V and 5 bases at J, with 11 bases between the two ends. Germline-derived CDR1 and CDR2 are SGHDN and FVKESK. The CDR3 reads CASSQDWQGNEQYF. CDR3 DNA sequence: TGTGCCAGCAGCCAAGATTGGCAGGGCAACGAGCAGTACTTC.

CDR3 loop: CASSPNEGRGNEKLFF. CDR3 bases: TGTGCCAGCAGCCCAAACGAAGGCAGGGGAAATGAAAAACTGTTTTTT. The chain has TRBV7-9 and TRBJ1-4; tentative D call: TRBD1 (6 bases). V lost 5 bases and J 5 bases, leaving 18 bases between the germline ends. The CDR3 length is 16 residues. CDR1 SEHNR and CDR2 FQNEAQ come from the germline V gene (reference sequence).

V and J are TRBV19 and TRBJ2-2, with 8 bases fitting TRBD2. V shed 5 bases, J shed 3 bases, and the junction held 2 bases outside the gene matches. This CDR3 comprises 14 residues. The V gene's germline CDR1 is LNHDA and CDR2 SQIVND (reference sequence). CDR3 in DNA: TGTGCCAGTAGTCGGGGGGGCGACACCGGGGAGCTGTTTTTT. This translates into CASSRGGDTGELFF.

The V and J genes are TRBV19 and TRBJ1-1; 7 nucleotides line up with TRBD1. CDR1 is LNHDA and CDR2 is SQIVND in the germline V gene (reference sequence). J lost 1 base, V lost 10 bases, and 12 bases had no gene match. CDR3 length: 15 amino acids. CDR3 residues: CAIREQGTRNTEAFF. The CDR3 DNA sequence: TGTGCCATTCGTGAACAGGGGACGAGGAACACTGAAGCTTTCTTT. Variable domain in full (rest from reference TRBV19 and TRBJ1-1): DGGITQSPKYLFRKEGQNVTLSCEQNLNHDAMYWYRQDPGQGLRLIYYSQIVNDFQKGDIAEGYSVSREKKESFPLTVTSAQKNPTAFYLCAIREQGTRNTEAFFGQGTRLTVV.

The V gene is TRBV25-1, the J gene TRBJ1-2; 11 bases agree with TRBD1. The CDR3 contains 17 residues. Losses at the gene ends were 3 bases for V and 5 bases for J; bases not matched to a gene: 11. Germline CDR1 reads MGHDK; CDR2 reads SYGVNS. CDR3 DNA sequence: TGTGCCAGCAGTGACCCCGGGACAGGGGGTTTAGGATATGGCTACACCTTC. Its translation: CASSDPGTGGLGYGYTF.

The CDR3 nucleotides read TGTGCCAGCTCCGACAGGGGACTCTACCTGGGCTACACCTTC. It specifies CASSDRGLYLGYTF. V gene TRBV6-5 combines with J gene TRBJ1-2; TRBD1 aligns across 8 bases. The trim removed 8 bases at V and 8 bases at J, leaving 13 bases unmatched. Germline V gene data show CDR1 as MNHEY and CDR2 as SVGAGI. The CDR3 runs 14 residues.

The chain couples TRBV11-1 to TRBJ1-6; TRBD1 matches at 7 bases. V gave up 5 bases and J gave up 9 bases; unmatched junction bases: 7. Germline CDR1 reads SGHAT; CDR2 reads FQDESV (reference sequence). This CDR3 contains 14 residues. CDR3 nucleotide sequence: TGTGCCAGCAGCGAGGGACAGCGTCGTTCACCCCTCCACTTT. It is translated as CASSEGQRRSPLHF.

This sequence joins TRBV14 and TRBJ1-2, with a weak D call TRBD1 (5 bases). V was trimmed by 4 bases and J by 4 bases, leaving 16 bases between them. The CDR3 spans 15 residues. In germline, CDR1 is SGHDN, CDR2 FVKESK. CDR3 in DNA: TGTGCCAGCAGCCCGTCGGCAGGGAATAGCTATGGCTACACCTTC. It is translated as CASSPSAGNSYGYTF.

This clone was observed a single time. The chain uses TRBV15 and TRBJ2-5, with no clear D. Looked up from germline, CDR1 is LNHNV and CDR2 is YYDKDF (reference sequence). Trimming pared 0 bases from V and 1 base from J, leaving 9 bases between. The CDR3 extends over 15 amino acids. The CDR3 loop is CATSRDGVSQETQYF. The CDR3 DNA follows: TGTGCCACCAGCAGAGATGGGGTCTCCCAAGAGACCCAGTACTTC.

This clone came up once. The gene calls are TRBV30 and TRBJ2-5; 8 positions match TRBD1. Losses at the gene ends were 2 bases for V and 4 bases for J; bases not matched to a gene: 9. The CDR3 is 15 amino acids. Germline lookup yields CDR1 GTSNPN and CDR2 SVGIG (reference sequence). CDR3 sequence (DNA): TGTGCCTGGAGTCTAATCTCAGGGGGCGCAGAGACCCAGTACTTC. It translates to CAWSLISGGAETQYF.

The chain couples TRBV15 to TRBJ1-1; D might be TRBD1 (5 bases). V was shortened by 3 bases and J by 4 bases, with 9 bases between the two germline ends. The CDR3 extends over 13 amino acids. Germline CDR1 LNHNV, CDR2 YYDKDF (reference sequence). The CDR3 sequence is CATSRGQGTEAFF. In DNA, the CDR3 is TGTGCCACCAGCAGGGGTCAGGGCACTGAAGCTTTCTTT. Together with reference TRBV15 and TRBJ1-1, the CDR3 gives the full variable domain: DAMVIQNPRYQVTQFGKPVTLSCSQTLNHNVMYWYQQKSSQAPKLLFHYYDKDFNNEADTPDNFQSRRPNTSFCFLDIRSPGLGDTAMYLCATSRGQGTEAFFGQGTRLTVV.

This clone has only a few counts. The gene calls are TRBV5-1 and TRBJ2-2, with unresolved D. V shed 1 base and J shed 1 base, with 2 bases lying between them. Germline V gene sequence: CDR1 SGHRS, CDR2 YFSETQ. The CDR3 has 13 amino acids. This chain's CDR3 is CASSLRNTGELFF. In DNA form, the CDR3 reads TGCGCCAGCAGCTTGAGGAACACCGGGGAGCTGTTTTTT.

The V and J genes are TRBV5-1 and TRBJ2-1; the D gene is possibly TRBD1 (5 bases). CDR3 length: 14 residues. Trimming stripped 4 bases from V and 5 bases from J, with 13 bases between. CDR1 and CDR2 from the germline V gene are SGHRS and YFSETQ. The CDR3, as DNA: TGCGCCAGCAGCCAAGGGGTCGTAAACAATGAGCAGTTCTTC. Protein product: CASSQGVVNNEQFF.

This chain connects TRBV11-3 to TRBJ2-1; D assignment may be TRBD1 or TRBD2 (5 bases each). CDR1 is SGHNT and CDR2 is YENEEA in the germline V gene. This CDR3 is 11 amino acids long. V was shortened by 5 bases and J by 10 bases, with 9 bases between the two germline ends. In DNA form, the CDR3 reads TGTGCCAGCAGCATCGAGGGGGAGCAGTTCTTC. Translated: CASSIEGEQFF. Combining the CDR3 with reference TRBV11-3 and TRBJ2-1 gives the whole variable domain EAGVVQSPRYKIIEKKQPVAFWCNPISGHNTLYWYLQNLGQGPELLIRYENEEAVDDSQLPKDRFSAERLKGVDSTLKIQPAELGDSAVYLCASSIEGEQFFGPGTRLTVL.

V usage is TRBV6-5 and J usage is TRBJ1-2, with 9 bases fitting TRBD1. CDR1 is MNHEY and CDR2 is SVGAGI in the germline V gene. This CDR3 is 15 amino acids long. Unmatched junction bases numbered 1, after V lost 0 bases and J lost 2 bases. The CDR3 coding sequence is TGTGCCAGCAGTTACTCAGGACAGGGGAACTATGGCTACACCTTC. Translated: CASSYSGQGNYGYTF.

CDR3 sequence reads: CASSAASGLEQFF. CDR3 sequence (DNA): TGTGCCAGCTCAGCGGCTAGCGGGCTCGAGCAGTTCTTC. The J gene is TRBJ2-1, the V gene TRBV18; 8 bases fit TRBD2. CDR1 KGHSH and CDR2 LQKENI come from the germline V gene. V shed 5 bases and J 10 bases; nucleotides not matched to a gene: 7. The CDR3 is 13 residues long.